The 13 T cell receptor beta chains below were found in one sample sequenced in a study of type 1 regulatory T cells. Using its own MiXCR run on the reads, TCRdb lists one record per CDR3 protein. The sample holds roughly 25,000 distinct CDR3 sequences, just under 75% seen once. The antigens of these receptors remain unknown. Material for sequencing was cultured T cells, either the whole culture or a sorted T cell fraction (not recorded which). The subset was: Tr1-enriched cell product generated in vitro against host alloantigens. The receptors here all came from a human donor in good health.

This sequence joins TRBV29-1 and TRBJ1-5; a weak D match, TRBD1 (5 bases). V gave up 6 bases and J gave up 2 bases, with 11 bases separating them. The CDR3 is 13 amino acids. Per the germline V gene, CDR1 is SQVTM and CDR2 is ANQGSEA. In DNA, the CDR3 is TGCAGCGTCAGGGTAGCGGGCAATCAGCCCCAGCATTTT. It translates to CSVRVAGNQPQHF.

The chain combines TRBV29-1 with TRBJ1-5, with TRBD1 as a possible D gene (5 bases). Germline values: CDR1 SQVTM, CDR2 ANQGSEA. V was trimmed by 3 bases and J by 6 bases, leaving 18 bases between them. This CDR3 has 15 amino acids. The CDR3 bases are TGCAGCGTTGACACGGGGACCTTAACTACTCAGCCCCAGCATTTT. Translation gives CSVDTGTLTTQPQHF.

The rearrangement joins TRBV11-2 to TRBJ1-2; 8 bases align to TRBD1. Losses at the gene ends were 0 bases for V and 8 bases for J; bases not matched to a gene: 8. The length of the CDR3 is 15 residues. CDR1 is SGHAT, CDR2 FQNNGV, per germline. The CDR3 spells CASSLDLGTGTGYTF. The CDR3 nucleotides read TGTGCCAGCAGCTTAGATCTCGGGACAGGCACAGGCTACACCTTC.

The chain has TRBV6-6 and TRBJ2-2; no firm D call. Germline values: CDR1 MNHNY, CDR2 SVGAGI (reference sequence). There are 15 residues in the CDR3. V was pared by 2 bases and J by 2 bases, with 9 bases between. The chain's CDR3 is CASSYGLRNTGELFF. The CDR3 bases are TGTGCCAGCAGTTACGGGCTCAGAAACACCGGGGAGCTGTTTTTT.

J is TRBJ1-2 and V is TRBV19; perhaps TRBD1 as D (5 bases). The CDR3 loop spans 14 amino acids. V lost 5 bases to trimming and J lost 6 bases, with 16 bases between them. The germline CDR1 and CDR2 sequences are LNHDA and SQIVND (reference sequence). The CDR3 is CASSGQAGSNGYTF. The CDR3 region has the DNA TGTGCCAGTAGTGGCCAAGCAGGGTCTAATGGCTACACCTTC. The entire variable domain, with the rest obtained from reference TRBV19 and TRBJ1-2, is as follows: DGGITQSPKYLFRKEGQNVTLSCEQNLNHDAMYWYRQDPGQGLRLIYYSQIVNDFQKGDIAEGYSVSREKKESFPLTVTSAQKNPTAFYLCASSGQAGSNGYTFGSGTRLTVV.

By frequency in the sample, this clonotype is medium-sized. The chain uses TRBV12-3 or TRBV12-4 and TRBJ1-1; the match to TRBD1 covers 10 bases. Trimming at V came to 4 bases and at J to 0 bases, leaving 14 bases not matched to a gene. The CDR3 has 19 amino acids. The CDR3 nucleotides are TGTGCCAGCAGTTCAAACCCCGGGACAGGGGCTTCTTTGAACACTGAAGCTTTCTTT. It is translated as CASSSNPGTGASLNTEAFF.

J is TRBJ2-7 and V is TRBV20-1; 9 bases align to TRBD2. Trimming removed 1 base from V and 3 bases from J; junction bases left unmatched: 7. This CDR3 is 15 amino acids long. Germline CDR1 DFQATT, CDR2 SNEGSKA (reference sequence). The CDR3 here is CSARGPAGGGYEQYF. CDR3 nucleotide sequence: TGCAGTGCTAGAGGACCGGCGGGGGGGGGCTACGAGCAGTACTTC.

Only a few counts were recorded for this clonotype. The chain uses TRBV7-9 and TRBJ2-7, with 7 bases lining up with TRBD1. The length of the CDR3 is 16 residues. The junction had 6 bases not matched to a gene; V was cut back by 1 base and J by 0 bases. Germline lookup yields CDR1 SEHNR and CDR2 FQNEAQ (reference sequence). This chain's CDR3 is CASSLGTGTASYEQYF. CDR3 nucleotide sequence: TGTGCCAGCAGCTTAGGTACCGGGACAGCCTCCTACGAGCAGTACTTC. Full variable domain (rest looked up from reference TRBV7-9 and TRBJ2-7): DTGVSQNPRHKITKRGQNVTFRCDPISEHNRLYWYRQTLGQGPEFLTYFQNEAQLEKSRLLSDRFSAERPKGSFSTLEIQRTEQGDSAMYLCASSLGTGTASYEQYFGPGTRLTVT.

As concerns this clonotype: This may be a read error: a much more frequent sequence differs by one nucleotide. This chain links TRBV2 with TRBJ1-5, with D unclear. Deletions cut 6 bases from V and 3 bases from J, with 15 bases between. Looked up from germline, CDR1 is SNHLY and CDR2 is FYNNEI. This CDR3 spans 15 amino acids. The CDR3 nucleotides are TGTGCCAGCAGCCTTGGCAGGAGCCCCAATCAGCCCCAGCATTTT. It translates to CASSLGRSPNQPQHF.

V is TRBV12-3 or TRBV12-4 and J is TRBJ1-6; TRBD1 might be the D (6 bases). Between the trimmed V and J ends, which lost 4 bases and 7 bases, there was a span of 17 bases. The CDR3 loop spans 16 amino acids. CDR3 DNA: TGTGCCAGCAGTTCCCCGACAGGAAGATTAAATTCACCCCTCCACTTT. Amino acid sequence: CASSSPTGRLNSPLHF.

This clonotype was seen a handful of times. The J gene is TRBJ1-3, the V gene TRBV5-6; D unresolved. Trimming pared 2 bases from V and 1 base from J, leaving 7 bases between. The germline CDR1 and CDR2 sequences are SGHDT and YYEEEE. CDR3 length equals 14 residues. The CDR3 reads CASSFLGSGNTIYF. The CDR3 DNA follows: TGTGCCAGCAGCTTTCTAGGGTCTGGAAACACCATATATTTT. Together with reference TRBV5-6 and TRBJ1-3, the CDR3 gives the full variable domain: DAGVTQSPTHLIKTRGQQVTLRCSPKSGHDTVSWYQQALGQGPQFIFQYYEEEERQRGNFPDRFSGHQFPNYSSELNVNALLLGDSALYLCASSFLGSGNTIYFGEGSWLTVV.

This clonotype has just a few counts. V usage is TRBV18 and J usage is TRBJ2-3; D is ambiguous. The CDR3 sequence is 14 residues long. The ends were cut back, 3 bases at V and 0 bases at J, with 7 bases in the middle. CDR1 is KGHSH, CDR2 LQKENI, per germline. CDR3 DNA sequence: TGTGCCAGCTCACCGCCGATTAGCACAGATACGCAGTATTTT. Translation gives CASSPPISTDTQYF. The full variable domain, its missing parts supplied by reference TRBV18 and TRBJ2-3, is NAGVMQNPRHLVRRRGQEARLRCSPMKGHSHVYWYRQLPEEGLKFMVYLQKENIIDESGMPKERFSAEFPKEGPSILRIQQVVRGDSAAYFCASSPPISTDTQYFGPGTRLTVL.

This clonotype has a handful of counts. The V gene is TRBV5-4, the J gene TRBJ2-5, with TRBD2 matching 10 bases. The CDR3 consists of 15 residues. V dropped 1 base and J dropped 5; count of bases not matched to a gene: 5. Germline-derived CDR1 and CDR2 are SGHNT and YYREEE (reference sequence). The CDR3 nucleotides are TGTGCCAGCAGCTTGAGCGGGGGGGCCGCGGAGACCCAGTACTTC. Residues: CASSLSGGAAETQYF.